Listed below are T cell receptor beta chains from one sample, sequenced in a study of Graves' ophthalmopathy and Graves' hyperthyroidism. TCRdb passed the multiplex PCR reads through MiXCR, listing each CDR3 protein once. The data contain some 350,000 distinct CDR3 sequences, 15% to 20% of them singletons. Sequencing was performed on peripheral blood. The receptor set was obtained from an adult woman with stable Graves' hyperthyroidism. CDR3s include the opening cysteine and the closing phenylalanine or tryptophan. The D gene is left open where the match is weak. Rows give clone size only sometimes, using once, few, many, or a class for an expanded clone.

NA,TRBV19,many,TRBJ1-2,CASSKEGNYGYTF,TGTGCCAGTAGCAAAGAGGGGAACTATGGCTACACCTTC
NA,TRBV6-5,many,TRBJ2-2,CASSYSMAGLFTGELFF,TGTGCCAGCAGTTACTCGATGGCAGGGTTGTTCACCGGGGAGCTGTTTTTT
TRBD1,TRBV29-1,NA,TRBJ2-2,CSVGRGLGQGDTGELFF,TGCAGCGTTGGCAGGGGGCTCGGACAGGGCGACACCGGGGAGCTGTTTTTT
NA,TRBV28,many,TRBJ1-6,CASREANSPLHF,TGTGCCAGCAGGGAAGCTAATTCACCCCTCCACTTT
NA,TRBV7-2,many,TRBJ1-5,CASSLNRMSNQPQHF,TGTGCCAGCAGCTTAAACAGGATGAGTAATCAGCCCCAGCATTTT
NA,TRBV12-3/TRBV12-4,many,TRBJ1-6,CASSLEQGYSPLHF,TGTGCCAGCAGTTTAGAACAGGGATATTCACCCCTCCACTTT
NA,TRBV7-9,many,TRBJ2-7,CASSSGRATHF,TGTGCCAGCAGCTCCGGACGGGCCACGCACTTC
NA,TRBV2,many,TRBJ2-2,CASSGLAGGELFF,TGTGCCAGCAGTGGGCTAGCAGGCGGGGAGCTGTTTTTT
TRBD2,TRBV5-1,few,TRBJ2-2,CASSLEAGVSTGELFF,TGCGCCAGCAGCTTGGAAGCGGGAGTAAGCACCGGGGAGCTGTTTTTT
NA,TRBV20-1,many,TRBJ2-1,CSATELAGDEQFF,TGCAGTGCCACAGAACTAGCAGGTGATGAGCAGTTCTTC
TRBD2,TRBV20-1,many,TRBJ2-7,CSARLAGTYEQYF,TGCAGTGCCCGACTAGCGGGGACCTACGAGCAGTACTTC